The 27 T cell receptor beta chains below all came from one sample that was sequenced in a study of T cell responses to AZD1222 COVID-19 vaccine. Assay: immunoSEQ multiplex PCR; the TCRdb copy retains only in-frame clones and omits some. The sample shows about 180,000 clones, 85% to 90% of them seen only once. Source: peripheral blood, taken 28 days after the second dose of the MenACWY control vaccine. These receptor sequences come from an adult who received the MenACWY meningococcal vaccine as a control.

V is TRBV27 and J is TRBJ2-7, with D unresolved. Germline lookup yields CDR1 MNHEY and CDR2 SMNVEV (reference sequence). V gave up 0 bases and J gave up 2 bases, with 14 bases separating them. The CDR3 contains 16 residues. The CDR3 loop is CASSLSGPSGPYEQYF. Written as DNA, the CDR3 is TGTGCCAGCAGTTTATCGGGTCCCTCCGGCCCCTACGAGCAGTACTTC.

The chain has TRBV9 and TRBJ2-7, with 9 bases lining up with TRBD1. Germline V gene sequence: CDR1 SGDLS, CDR2 YYNGEE. After removal of 3 bases from V and 1 base from J, the junction contained 2 bases not matched to a gene. The CDR3 is made up of 14 amino acids. CDR3 loop: CASSGQGESYEQYF. The CDR3 nucleotides are TGTGCCAGCAGCGGACAGGGGGAATCCTACGAGCAGTACTTC.

V gene TRBV6-5 combines with J gene TRBJ2-7; 8 bases are a match to TRBD2. Trimming took 7 bases from V and 3 from J; bases not matched to a gene: 11. CDR3 length: 15 residues. Germline CDR1 is MNHEY and CDR2 is SVGAGI. This CDR3 reads CASTLGVAGNYEQYF. CDR3 DNA: TGTGCCAGCACTCTGGGGGTAGCGGGAAACTACGAGCAGTACTTC.

V usage is TRBV3-1 (or the pseudogene TRBV3-2) and J usage is TRBJ2-7; D is tentatively TRBD1 or TRBD2 (5 bases each). The germline V and J ends were trimmed by 0 bases and 4 bases, with 10 bases remaining between them. This CDR3 has 14 amino acids. CDR1 is LGHDT, CDR2 YNNKEL, per germline (reference sequence). The CDR3 loop is CASSQEGVIYEQYF. The DNA of the CDR3 is TGTGCCAGCAGCCAAGAGGGGGTAATATACGAGCAGTACTTC.

Comments on this clone: It may be a read error: a sequence one base away is much more abundant. V is TRBV7-8 and J is TRBJ1-1; D is unclear. V lost 1 base and J 0 bases, leaving 3 bases between the germline ends. Germline V CDR1 and CDR2: SGHVS, FQNEAQ. CDR3 length: 13 amino acids. CDR3 sequence: CASSLEVNTEAFF. CDR3 nucleotide sequence: TGTGCCAGCAGCTTAGAGGTGAACACTGAAGCTTTCTTT.

This clone was seen a single time. The V call is TRBV5-1, the J call TRBJ1-5; no clear D gene. CDR3 size: 14 residues. Per the germline V gene, CDR1 is SGHRS and CDR2 is YFSETQ. The V and J ends lost 0 bases and 9 bases respectively, with 13 bases between them. The CDR3 nucleotides are TGCGCCAGCAGCTTGGCCGGGTTAGGGTCGCCCCAGCATTTT. Amino acid sequence: CASSLAGLGSPQHF.

The sample holds a few counts of this clone. The chain couples TRBV27 to TRBJ2-3; the D gene is possibly TRBD1 (6 bases). This CDR3 region has 17 residues. Germline V lookup: CDR1 MNHEY, CDR2 SMNVEV (reference sequence). V dropped 1 base and J dropped 4 bases, with 18 bases sitting between them. CDR3 nucleotides: TGTGCCAGCAGTTTATATCCAGGGGCCATGTTGGCAGATACGCAGTATTTT. It yields the protein CASSLYPGAMLADTQYF.

This chain connects TRBV5-1 to TRBJ1-4; D remains ambiguous. This CDR3 region has 16 residues. The V end lost 2 bases, the J end lost 0 bases, and 11 bases lay between the germline ends. Germline V gene sequence: CDR1 SGHRS, CDR2 YFSETQ. The CDR3 region has the DNA TGCGCCAGCAGCTTCTTAACATCTGCAACTAATGAAAAACTGTTTTTT. This encodes CASSFLTSATNEKLFF.

In DNA, the CDR3 is TGCAGCGTTGAAGACGCAGCGCTTGGAACTAGCGGGAGAGAGCAGTACTTC. As protein: CSVEDAALGTSGREQYF. V gene TRBV29-1 combines with J gene TRBJ2-7; 11 bases are a match to TRBD2. CDR1 and CDR2 (germline): SQVTM, ANQGSEA. This CDR3 has 17 amino acids. J lost 7 bases, V lost 0 bases, and 14 bases had no gene match.

The rearrangement joins TRBV4-3 to TRBJ1-6, with D perhaps TRBD1 (5 bases). The length of the CDR3 is 17 residues. V was pared by 3 bases and J by 9 bases, with 21 bases between. Germline CDR1 and CDR2: LGHNA and YSLEER. Here the CDR3 DNA reads TGCGCCAGCAGCCAGTCTTTCGGGGGTGTCTCCCGTTCACCCCTCCACTTT. It codes for CASSQSFGGVSRSPLHF.

The CDR3 bases are TGTGCCAGCAGCACGAACACAGGGGGCGACACTGAAGCTTTCTTT. Translating gives CASSTNTGGDTEAFF. This chain links TRBV28 with TRBJ1-1; 9 positions match TRBD1. V lost 6 bases, J lost 3 bases, and 8 bases stayed unmatched. The CDR3 covers 15 residues. Looked up from germline, CDR1 is MDHEN and CDR2 is SYDVKM.

This rearrangement joins TRBV7-9 to TRBJ1-2, with D uncertain. Germline loops: CDR1 SEHNR, CDR2 FQNEAQ (reference sequence). There are 12 residues in the CDR3. V lost 5 bases to trimming and J lost 3 bases, with 7 bases between them. In DNA form, the CDR3 reads TGTGCCAGCAGCCAAGCCGACTATGGCTACACCTTC. This sequence encodes CASSQADYGYTF.

Turning to this clone: Other DNA sequences of this sample code for an identical CDR3. V is TRBV5-1 and J is TRBJ2-7, with 10 bases matching TRBD1. From germline, CDR1 is SGHRS and CDR2 YFSETQ. This CDR3 has 15 residues. Trimming took 2 bases from V and 3 from J; bases not matched to a gene: 5. Here the CDR3 DNA reads TGCGCCAGCAGCTTACCGGGACAGGGGATCTACGAGCAGTACTTC. Encoded protein: CASSLPGQGIYEQYF.

The chain couples TRBV5-1 to TRBJ2-5, with D hard to call. V lost 3 bases to trimming and J lost 1 base, with 10 bases between them. Germline values: CDR1 SGHRS, CDR2 YFSETQ. The CDR3 length is 14 residues. Here the CDR3 reads CASSSIPGQETQYF. The CDR3 DNA sequence: TGCGCCAGCAGCTCCATCCCGGGCCAAGAGACCCAGTACTTC.

The rearrangement links TRBV19 to TRBJ1-5; no clear D. Germline CDR1 reads LNHDA; CDR2 reads SQIVND (reference sequence). Trimming took off 6 bases at V and 4 bases at J, with 13 bases between the two ends. This CDR3 is built from 14 residues. The CDR3 bases are TGTGCCAGTAGGGGTCCCCCTTATAATCAGCCCCAGCATTTT. Translated: CASRGPPYNQPQHF.

The chain links TRBV28 to TRBJ1-2; TRBD1 is a possible D gene (5 bases). CDR1 and CDR2 from the germline V gene are MDHEN and SYDVKM. The ends were cut back, 6 bases at V and 8 bases at J, with 19 bases in the middle. The length of the CDR3 is 14 residues. CDR3 residues: CASSLTGTARGYTF. CDR3 nucleotides: TGTGCCAGCAGCCTTACTGGGACCGCCCGAGGCTACACCTTC.

The V gene is TRBV29-1, the J gene TRBJ2-1, with 9 bases identical to TRBD2. The germline V gene encodes CDR1 SQVTM and CDR2 ANQGSEA. J lost 0 bases, V lost 7 bases, and 13 bases had no gene match. The CDR3 is made up of 17 amino acids. The CDR3 DNA is TGCAGCGCCGGGGGGCTAGCGGGAACGAGCTCCTACAATGAGCAGTTCTTC. Translating it yields CSAGGLAGTSSYNEQFF.

The chain combines TRBV28 with TRBJ2-7, with 12 bases matching TRBD2. This CDR3 contains 18 residues. Germline V gene data show CDR1 as MDHEN and CDR2 as SYDVKM. V lost 3 bases and J lost 2; bases outside the gene matches: 11. The CDR3 sequence: CASSFLGLAGILAYEQYF. The CDR3 nucleotides are TGTGCCAGCAGTTTCCTCGGACTAGCGGGAATATTAGCCTACGAGCAGTACTTC.

The V gene is TRBV11-2, the J gene TRBJ1-1; the match to TRBD1 covers 8 bases. The CDR3 sequence is 14 residues long. Per germline, CDR1 SGHAT and CDR2 FQNNGV. The V and J ends lost 5 bases and 1 base, in that order; junction bases with no gene match: 3. CDR3 amino acids: CASSRQGWNTEAFF. The CDR3 DNA sequence: TGTGCCAGCAGCCGACAGGGGTGGAACACTGAAGCTTTCTTT.

This clone was picked up a small number of times. The chain uses TRBV10-1 and TRBJ2-1; 9 nucleotides agree with TRBD1. The CDR3 runs 17 residues. Per the germline V gene, CDR1 is WNHNN and CDR2 is SYGVQD (reference sequence). The junction had 11 bases not matched to a gene; V was cut back by 0 bases and J by 8 bases. CDR3 amino acids: CASSESNSGQGMDEQFF. For the CDR3, the DNA is TGCGCCAGCAGTGAGTCGAATAGCGGACAGGGGATGGATGAGCAGTTCTTC.

The V gene is TRBV11-2, the J gene TRBJ2-2, with 14 positions matching TRBD2. This CDR3 is 18 amino acids long. Germline lookup yields CDR1 SGHAT and CDR2 FQNNGV. V dropped 6 bases and J dropped 1; count of bases not matched to a gene: 7. The CDR3 bases are TGTGCCAGCAGGGGACTAGCGGGAGTGGGCGGGAACACCGGGGAGCTGTTTTTT. It is translated as CASRGLAGVGGNTGELFF.

The rearrangement joins TRBV2 to TRBJ1-2; D perhaps matches TRBD1 (6 bases). Between the trimmed V and J ends, which lost 4 bases and 4 bases, there was a span of 13 bases. Germline CDR1 and CDR2: SNHLY and FYNNEI. This CDR3 has 14 residues. The DNA of the CDR3 is TGTGCCAGCAGTGGATTCGCAGGGGCCTATGGCTACACCTTC. This translates into CASSGFAGAYGYTF.

The chain has TRBV20-1 and TRBJ1-1; D might be TRBD1 (6 bases). The length of the CDR3 is 12 residues. Germline loops: CDR1 DFQATT, CDR2 SNEGSKA (reference sequence). Trimming left V 3 bases short and J 5 bases short, with 10 bases between. The CDR3 loop is CSASRTATEAFF. The CDR3 bases are TGCAGTGCTAGTAGGACAGCTACTGAAGCTTTCTTT.

The CDR3 region is CASSSSGRVQETQYF. In DNA form, the CDR3 reads TGTGCCAGCAGCTCTAGCGGGAGGGTTCAAGAGACCCAGTACTTC. The chain has TRBV13 and TRBJ2-5; 12 bases are a match to TRBD2. The J segment lost 2 bases and the V segment lost 4 bases, leaving 2 bases of the junction unmatched. The germline gives CDR1 PRHDT, CDR2 FYEKMQ (reference sequence). The CDR3 totals 15 residues.

This clone has only one observation. The chain carries TRBV11-1 and TRBJ2-3; weak D call: TRBD2 (7 bases). This CDR3 has 13 residues. CDR1 SGHAT and CDR2 FQDESV come from the germline V gene (reference sequence). Trimming cost V 5 bases and J 2 bases, with 8 bases left between them. CDR3: CASSGGATDTQYF. As DNA, the CDR3 is TGTGCCAGCAGCGGGGGGGCCACAGATACGCAGTATTTT.

The chain's CDR3 is CAWSLDTNTGELFF. The CDR3 coding sequence is TGTGCCTGGAGTTTGGACACGAACACCGGGGAGCTGTTTTTT. The chain recombines TRBV30 with TRBJ2-2, with a tentative D call TRBD1 (5 bases). Germline CDR1 reads GTSNPN; CDR2 reads SVGIG (reference sequence). V gave up 2 bases and J gave up 0 bases, with 7 bases separating them. CDR3 length: 14 residues. The variable domain in full, with the rest retrieved from reference TRBV30 and TRBJ2-2, is SQTIHQWPATLVQPVGSPLSLECTVEGTSNPNLYWYRQAAGRGLQLLFYSVGIGQISSEVPQNLSASRPQDRQFILSSKKLLLSDSGFYLCAWSLDTNTGELFFGEGSRLTVL.

The genes are TRBV6-6 and TRBJ1-1; D might be TRBD1 (6 bases). Germline values: CDR1 MNHNY, CDR2 SVGAGI (reference sequence). The CDR3 totals 14 residues. V lost 4 bases, J lost 5 bases, and 14 bases lay in between. As DNA, the CDR3 is TGTGCCAGCAGTTCTACGACAGGTGGGACTGAAGCTTTCTTT. Translation gives CASSSTTGGTEAFF.